A selection of T cell receptor beta chains follows, all from one sample in a study of blood T cell repertoires in COVID-19. TCRdb's table, derived via immunoSEQ multiplex PCR, lists solely in-frame clones and lacks some. The sample lists hundreds of thousands of clones, about nine tenths seen once, with more than 1.4% in the top ten. Sequenced input: peripheral blood. All receptors derive from a woman in her 30s with active or convalescent COVID-19. Both conserved end residues are part of each CDR3. Each record gives: CDR3 length, clone size, V gene, J gene, D gene, CDR3 DNA, CDR3 protein. The D gene is left open where the match is weak. Clone size appears in some rows only: once, few, many, or a class for an expanded clone.

CDR3 length: 14; clone size: NA; V gene: TRBV2; J gene: TRBJ2-5; D gene: NA; CDR3 DNA: TGTGCCAGCAGTCCCCCGCCGCGCGAGGAGACCCAGTACTTC; CDR3 protein: CASSPPPREETQYF
CDR3 length: 18; clone size: once; V gene: TRBV4-1; J gene: TRBJ2-7; D gene: NA; CDR3 DNA: TGCGCCAGCAGCCAAGATCAAATTATGACAGGCCTCCTCTACGAGCAGTACTTC; CDR3 protein: CASSQDQIMTGLLYEQYF
CDR3 length: 17; clone size: NA; V gene: TRBV14; J gene: TRBJ2-7; D gene: NA; CDR3 DNA: TGTGCCAGCAGCCAAGATCGTGGGTTAGTTGGGGAGTACGAGCAGTACTTC; CDR3 protein: CASSQDRGLVGEYEQYF
CDR3 length: 12; clone size: once; V gene: TRBV7-9; J gene: TRBJ2-2; D gene: NA; CDR3 DNA: TGTGCCAGCAGCTTAAGTCGGGGGGAGCTGTTTTTT; CDR3 protein: CASSLSRGELFF
CDR3 length: 12; clone size: NA; V gene: TRBV29-1; J gene: TRBJ1-1; D gene: NA; CDR3 DNA: TGCAGCGGTCAACACAGTAACACTGAAGCTTTCTTT; CDR3 protein: CSGQHSNTEAFF
CDR3 length: 16; clone size: NA; V gene: TRBV19; J gene: TRBJ1-2; D gene: NA; CDR3 DNA: TGTGCCAGTAGTATTAGGGAGATTGGGAAAGGCGGTGGCTACACCTTC; CDR3 protein: CASSIREIGKGGGYTF
CDR3 length: 14; clone size: NA; V gene: TRBV5-5; J gene: TRBJ1-1; D gene: NA; CDR3 DNA: TGTGCCAGCAGCTTGGATACGGTGAACACTGAAGCTTTCTTT; CDR3 protein: CASSLDTVNTEAFF
CDR3 length: 12; clone size: NA; V gene: TRBV5-6; J gene: TRBJ2-3; D gene: NA; CDR3 DNA: TGTGCCAGCAGCTTGTATACAGACACGCAGTATTTT; CDR3 protein: CASSLYTDTQYF
CDR3 length: 13; clone size: NA; V gene: TRBV7-6; J gene: TRBJ2-5; D gene: TRBD2; CDR3 DNA: TGTGCCAGCAGTCGGAGCGGGGGGGAGACCCAGTACTTC; CDR3 protein: CASSRSGGETQYF
CDR3 length: 16; clone size: NA; V gene: TRBV5-1; J gene: TRBJ1-2; D gene: TRBD1; CDR3 DNA: TGCGCCAGCAGCCCCGAGCCGGGACAGACTAACTATGGCTACACCTTC; CDR3 protein: CASSPEPGQTNYGYTF
CDR3 length: 14; clone size: NA; V gene: TRBV29-1; J gene: TRBJ2-1; D gene: TRBD2; CDR3 DNA: TGCAGCGGTCTCCCTAGCGGGAGTGGCAGTGAGCAGTTCTTC; CDR3 protein: CSGLPSGSGSEQFF
CDR3 length: 15; clone size: NA; V gene: TRBV9; J gene: TRBJ2-1; D gene: TRBD1; CDR3 DNA: TGTGCCAGCAGCGCCGGGACAGCTTCCTACAATGAGCAGTTCTTC; CDR3 protein: CASSAGTASYNEQFF
CDR3 length: 15; clone size: few; V gene: TRBV7-7; J gene: TRBJ2-5; D gene: TRBD2; CDR3 DNA: TGTGCCAGCAGCTTAGGGCGGGAGTTTAGAGAGACCCAGTACTTC; CDR3 protein: CASSLGREFRETQYF
CDR3 length: 12; clone size: NA; V gene: TRBV10-2; J gene: TRBJ1-2; D gene: TRBD1; CDR3 DNA: TGCGCCAGCATGGGACAGTACTATGGCTACACCTTC; CDR3 protein: CASMGQYYGYTF
CDR3 length: 16; clone size: NA; V gene: TRBV28; J gene: TRBJ1-6; D gene: TRBD1; CDR3 DNA: TGTGCCAGCAGTACGTCCGTACAGGGGGCCGGTTCACCCCTCCACTTT; CDR3 protein: CASSTSVQGAGSPLHF
CDR3 length: 14; clone size: NA; V gene: TRBV15; J gene: TRBJ1-3; D gene: NA; CDR3 DNA: TGTGCCACCATCGATGCAGACTCTGGAAACACCATATATTTT; CDR3 protein: CATIDADSGNTIYF
CDR3 length: 13; clone size: NA; V gene: TRBV3-1/TRBV3-2; J gene: TRBJ1-1; D gene: TRBD1; CDR3 DNA: TGTGCCAGCAGCGGACAGGCGAACACTGAAGCTTTCTTT; CDR3 protein: CASSGQANTEAFF
CDR3 length: 15; clone size: NA; V gene: TRBV7-9; J gene: TRBJ2-3; D gene: NA; CDR3 DNA: TGTGCCAGCAGCCAAATGAGCGGTAGCACAGATACGCAGTATTTT; CDR3 protein: CASSQMSGSTDTQYF
CDR3 length: 16; clone size: NA; V gene: TRBV19; J gene: TRBJ2-5; D gene: TRBD2; CDR3 DNA: TGTGCCAGTAGTATACTAGCGGGGGGCACGCAAGAGACCCAGTACTTC; CDR3 protein: CASSILAGGTQETQYF
CDR3 length: 14; clone size: NA; V gene: TRBV7-2; J gene: TRBJ2-7; D gene: NA; CDR3 DNA: TGTGCCAGCAGCTTTGAACTAGCTTCCTACGAGCAGTACTTC; CDR3 protein: CASSFELASYEQYF
CDR3 length: 16; clone size: NA; V gene: TRBV7-6; J gene: TRBJ2-1; D gene: NA; CDR3 DNA: TGTGCCAGCAGCCCGAGCGTCCCGAGCTCCTACAATGAGCAGTTCTTC; CDR3 protein: CASSPSVPSSYNEQFF
CDR3 length: 16; clone size: NA; V gene: TRBV28; J gene: TRBJ2-7; D gene: TRBD1; CDR3 DNA: TGTGCCAGCAGTCCAAGGACAGGGGGCTTGTCCTACGAGCAGTACTTC; CDR3 protein: CASSPRTGGLSYEQYF
CDR3 length: 14; clone size: NA; V gene: TRBV10-3; J gene: TRBJ1-2; D gene: NA; CDR3 DNA: TGTGCCATCAGTGGACAGTCCTTGAACTATGGCTACACCTTC; CDR3 protein: CAISGQSLNYGYTF
CDR3 length: 13; clone size: NA; V gene: TRBV14; J gene: TRBJ2-2; D gene: TRBD2; CDR3 DNA: TGTGCCAGCAGCCAAAGCGGGGGCGGGGAGCTGTTTTTT; CDR3 protein: CASSQSGGGELFF
CDR3 length: 13; clone size: NA; V gene: TRBV19; J gene: TRBJ2-7; D gene: TRBD2; CDR3 DNA: TGTGCCAGTAGTATAGCGGGAGGATATGAGCAGTACTTC; CDR3 protein: CASSIAGGYEQYF
CDR3 length: 17; clone size: NA; V gene: TRBV27; J gene: TRBJ2-3; D gene: TRBD2; CDR3 DNA: TGTGCCAGCCACCCTGCGGGTAGCGGGACCCACACAGATACGCAGTATTTT; CDR3 protein: CASHPAGSGTHTDTQYF
CDR3 length: 15; clone size: NA; V gene: TRBV6-6; J gene: TRBJ2-1; D gene: NA; CDR3 DNA: TGTGCCAGCAGTTCATCGAGCGGTTCCTACAATGAGCAGTTCTTC; CDR3 protein: CASSSSSGSYNEQFF
CDR3 length: 15; clone size: NA; V gene: TRBV6-1; J gene: TRBJ1-2; D gene: TRBD1; CDR3 DNA: TGTGCCAGCAAATCCGTCCGGGACAGGTCTTATGGCTACACCTTC; CDR3 protein: CASKSVRDRSYGYTF
CDR3 length: 14; clone size: NA; V gene: TRBV5-5; J gene: TRBJ1-2; D gene: TRBD1; CDR3 DNA: TGTGCCAGCAGCGTAAGGGACAGGGACTATGGCTACACCTTC; CDR3 protein: CASSVRDRDYGYTF
CDR3 length: 12; clone size: once; V gene: TRBV6-5; J gene: TRBJ1-1; D gene: TRBD1; CDR3 DNA: TGTGCCAGCAGGCCAGGGGGAACTGAAGCTTTCTTT; CDR3 protein: CASRPGGTEAFF
CDR3 length: 13; clone size: NA; V gene: TRBV5-8; J gene: TRBJ2-5; D gene: NA; CDR3 DNA: TGTGCCAGCAGCTCAAACAGGGTCGCGACCCAGTACTTC; CDR3 protein: CASSSNRVATQYF
CDR3 length: 17; clone size: few; V gene: TRBV5-1; J gene: TRBJ2-1; D gene: TRBD2; CDR3 DNA: TGCGCCAGCAGCACCGGTGGCGGGAGGGTTACCTTTAATGAGCAGTTCTTC; CDR3 protein: CASSTGGGRVTFNEQFF
CDR3 length: 15; clone size: NA; V gene: TRBV2; J gene: TRBJ2-7; D gene: TRBD2; CDR3 DNA: TGTGCCAGCAGTGAGACCGCGGGAGGGCCGGGCGAGCAGTACTTC; CDR3 protein: CASSETAGGPGEQYF
CDR3 length: 14; clone size: NA; V gene: TRBV5-1; J gene: TRBJ1-1; D gene: TRBD1; CDR3 DNA: TGCGCCAGCGGCATAGGGACAGCGAACACTGAAGCTTTCTTT; CDR3 protein: CASGIGTANTEAFF
CDR3 length: 15; clone size: NA; V gene: TRBV18; J gene: TRBJ1-1; D gene: NA; CDR3 DNA: TGTGCCAGCTCATACCAAGGCTCAGGAAACACTGAAGCTTTCTTT; CDR3 protein: CASSYQGSGNTEAFF
CDR3 length: 12; clone size: NA; V gene: TRBV5-8; J gene: TRBJ2-1; D gene: NA; CDR3 DNA: TGTGCCATCGCGGTCTCCTACAATGAGCAGTTCTTC; CDR3 protein: CAIAVSYNEQFF
CDR3 length: 12; clone size: NA; V gene: TRBV25-1; J gene: TRBJ2-7; D gene: NA; CDR3 DNA: TGTGCCAGCGCAGGGGTATCCTACGAGCAGTACTTC; CDR3 protein: CASAGVSYEQYF
CDR3 length: 12; clone size: NA; V gene: TRBV5-4; J gene: TRBJ1-2; D gene: TRBD1; CDR3 DNA: TGTGCCAGCAGCCAGGGGGACTATGGCTACACCTTC; CDR3 protein: CASSQGDYGYTF
CDR3 length: 18; clone size: NA; V gene: TRBV1; J gene: TRBJ2-3; D gene: NA; CDR3 DNA: TGCACCAGCAGCCAAGTAACGGAGGAACTAGCGAGCACAGATACGCAGTATTTT; CDR3 protein: CTSSQVTEELASTDTQYF
CDR3 length: 15; clone size: NA; V gene: TRBV6-5; J gene: TRBJ1-3; D gene: NA; CDR3 DNA: TGTGCCAGCACTGCAGGGTTGATGGAAACACCTAACCTGTATTTT; CDR3 protein: CASTAGLMETPNLYF
CDR3 length: 13; clone size: NA; V gene: TRBV19; J gene: TRBJ2-7; D gene: TRBD2; CDR3 DNA: TGTGCCAGTAGTATGGCGGGAGCTTACGAGCAGTACTTC; CDR3 protein: CASSMAGAYEQYF